This record concerns one T cell receptor (beta chain) sequence. Its antigen remains unidentified. A junction end diverges from the germline sequence, so it may reflect a read error. All patients were untreated before thyroid surgery. CDR3 length: 15 amino acids. Germline V gene sequence: CDR1 MNHNS, CDR2 SASEGT. The record originates from a study of metastatic and nonmetastatic thyroid tumors. Regarding the study as a whole: Malignant thyroid tumors reportedly had TCR beta diversity that was significantly higher than in benign nodules, in blood and tumor.

TCRdb re-called the PCR reads with MiXCR. The repertoire holds roughly 13,000 clones, with over 25% as singletons. The chain carries TRBV6-1 and TRBJ2-7; TRBD1 aligns across 7 bases. This receptor was obtained from a female donor with papillary thyroid cancer or a benign thyroid nodule (not recorded which). Some clones in this sample may be carry-over from other donors' samples. Sequencing was performed on tumor tissue. CDR3 protein: CASGERAGGRYEQYF. The DNA for the CDR3 is TGTGCCAGCGGTGAACGAGCAGGGGGTAGGTACGAGCAGTACTTC.